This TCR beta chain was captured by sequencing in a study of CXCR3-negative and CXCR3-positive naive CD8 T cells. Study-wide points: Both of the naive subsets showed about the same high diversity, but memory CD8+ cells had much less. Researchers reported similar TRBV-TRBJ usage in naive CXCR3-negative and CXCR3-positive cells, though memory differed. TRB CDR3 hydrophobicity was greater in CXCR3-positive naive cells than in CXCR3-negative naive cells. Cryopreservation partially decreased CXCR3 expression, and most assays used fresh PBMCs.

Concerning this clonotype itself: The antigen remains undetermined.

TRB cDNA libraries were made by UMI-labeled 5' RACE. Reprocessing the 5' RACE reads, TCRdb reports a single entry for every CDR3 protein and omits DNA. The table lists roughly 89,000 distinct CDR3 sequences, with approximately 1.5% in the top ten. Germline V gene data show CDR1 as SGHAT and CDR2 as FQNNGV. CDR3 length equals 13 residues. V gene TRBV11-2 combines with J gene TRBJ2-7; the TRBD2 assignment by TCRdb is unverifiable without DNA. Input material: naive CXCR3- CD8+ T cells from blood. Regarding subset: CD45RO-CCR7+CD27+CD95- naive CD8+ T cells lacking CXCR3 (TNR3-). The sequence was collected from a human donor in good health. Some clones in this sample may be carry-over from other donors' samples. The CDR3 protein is CASSTSGSYEQYF. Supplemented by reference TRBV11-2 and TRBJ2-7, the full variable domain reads EAGVAQSPRYKIIEKRQSVAFWCNPISGHATLYWYQQILGQGPKLLIQFQNNGVVDDSQLPKDRFSAERLKGVDSTLKIQPAKLEDSAVYLCASSTSGSYEQYFGPGTRLTVT.